This TCR beta chain was captured by sequencing in a study of T cell responses to AZD1222 COVID-19 vaccine. The repertoire was sequenced with immunoSEQ multiplex PCR; TCRdb's copy has only in-frame clones and lacks some. The data hold about 140,000 clones, with approximately 90% observed a single time. This CDR3 contains 12 residues. The V gene's germline CDR1 is SGDLS and CDR2 YYNGEE. V shed 4 bases, J shed 6 bases, and the junction held 3 bases outside the gene matches. The rearrangement uses TRBV9 and TRBJ1-2; 7 nucleotides align to TRBD1. The starting material was peripheral blood, obtained on day 0 of AZD1222 vaccination. The source is an adult in good health. CDR3 in amino acids: CASSRDSHGYTF. For the CDR3, the DNA is TGTGCCAGCAGCAGGGACAGTCATGGCTACACCTTC.